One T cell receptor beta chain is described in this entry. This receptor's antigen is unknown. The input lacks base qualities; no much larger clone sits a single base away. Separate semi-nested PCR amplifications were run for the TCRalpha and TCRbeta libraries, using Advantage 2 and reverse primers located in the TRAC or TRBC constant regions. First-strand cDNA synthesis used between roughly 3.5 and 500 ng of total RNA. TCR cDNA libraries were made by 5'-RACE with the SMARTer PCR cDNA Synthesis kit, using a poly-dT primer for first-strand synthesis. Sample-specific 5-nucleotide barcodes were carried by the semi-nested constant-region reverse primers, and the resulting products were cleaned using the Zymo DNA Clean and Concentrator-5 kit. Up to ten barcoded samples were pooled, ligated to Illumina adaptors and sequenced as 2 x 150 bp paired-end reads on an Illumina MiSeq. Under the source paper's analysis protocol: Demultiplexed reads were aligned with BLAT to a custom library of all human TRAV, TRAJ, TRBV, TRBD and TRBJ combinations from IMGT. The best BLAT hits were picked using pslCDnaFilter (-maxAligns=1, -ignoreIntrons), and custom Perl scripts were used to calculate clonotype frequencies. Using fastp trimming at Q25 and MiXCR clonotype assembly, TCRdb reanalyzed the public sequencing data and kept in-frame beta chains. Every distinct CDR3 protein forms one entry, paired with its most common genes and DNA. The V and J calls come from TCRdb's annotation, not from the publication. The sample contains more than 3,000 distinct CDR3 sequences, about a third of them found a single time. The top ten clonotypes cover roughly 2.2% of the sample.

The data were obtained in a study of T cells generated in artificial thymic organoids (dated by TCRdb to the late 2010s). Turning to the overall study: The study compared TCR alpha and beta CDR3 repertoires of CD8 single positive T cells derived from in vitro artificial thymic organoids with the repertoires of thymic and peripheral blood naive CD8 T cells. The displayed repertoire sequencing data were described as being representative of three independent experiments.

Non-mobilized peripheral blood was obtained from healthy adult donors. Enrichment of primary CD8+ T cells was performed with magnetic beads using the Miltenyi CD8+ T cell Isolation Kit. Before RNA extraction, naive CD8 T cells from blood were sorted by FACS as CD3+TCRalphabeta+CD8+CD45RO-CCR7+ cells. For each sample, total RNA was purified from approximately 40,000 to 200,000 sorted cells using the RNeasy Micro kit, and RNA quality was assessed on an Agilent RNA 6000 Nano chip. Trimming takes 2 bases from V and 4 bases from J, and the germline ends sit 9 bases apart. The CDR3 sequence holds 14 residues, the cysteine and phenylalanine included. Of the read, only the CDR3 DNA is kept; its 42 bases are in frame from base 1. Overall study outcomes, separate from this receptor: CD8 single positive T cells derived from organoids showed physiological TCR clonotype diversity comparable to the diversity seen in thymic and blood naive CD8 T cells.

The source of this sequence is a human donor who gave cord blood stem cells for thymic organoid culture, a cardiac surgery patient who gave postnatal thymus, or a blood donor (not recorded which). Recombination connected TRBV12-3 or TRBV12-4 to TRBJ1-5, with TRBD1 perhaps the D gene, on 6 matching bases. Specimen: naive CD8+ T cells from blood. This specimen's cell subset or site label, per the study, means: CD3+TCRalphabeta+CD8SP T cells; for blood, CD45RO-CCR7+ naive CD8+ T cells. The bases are TGTGCCAGCAGTTTAAAACAGGGAAATCAGCCCCAGCATTTT. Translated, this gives CASSLKQGNQPQHF.